Below, one T cell receptor beta chain is given with its context. Its antigen remains unidentified. Libraries were prepared by immunoSEQ multiplex PCR; TCRdb keeps only in-frame clonotypes and omits some of them. The sample carries roughly 66,000 clones, around 90% recorded once. The data were obtained in a study of T cell responses to AZD1222 COVID-19 vaccine. Study-wide findings and caveats: CD4 TCRs covered the whole spike, strongest at regions 160-218 and 743-854. The sample set comprised mostly white British donors with more females, and clonal diversity was possibly underestimated. Targets within unmutated variant regions were reportedly found for nearly half of spike-specific TCRs.

The CDR3 has 17 residues. V gave up 7 bases and J gave up 5 bases; unmatched junction bases: 13. In germline, CDR1 is LNHDA, CDR2 SQIVND (reference sequence). This receptor was obtained from an adult who received the MenACWY meningococcal vaccine as a control. The specimen was peripheral blood, collected 28 days after the second dose of the MenACWY control vaccine. The rearrangement links TRBV19 to TRBJ2-2; 10 nucleotides match TRBD2. The DNA for the CDR3 is TGTGCCAGTACCATCCGGACTAGCGGAAGAGGTACCGGGGAGCTGTTTTTT. It encodes CASTIRTSGRGTGELFF.